This T cell receptor (beta chain) was captured by sequencing in a study of blood T cells in healthy people across ages. The wider study: Template switching caught about one barcoded beta molecule for each two T cells. Whole-study results and caveats: A conclusive naive versus antigen-experienced comparison was prevented by the unsorted PBMCs. As naive T cell percentage varied, TCR beta diversity correlated strongly with it.

Through a sample-barcoded 5' primer and a J-beta primer mix, a second PCR was run for 7 to 11 cycles. TCRdb itself ran the 5' RACE reads through MiXCR, one entry per CDR3 protein. The sample has about 1 million distinct CDR3 sequences, 40% to 45% seen once; the top ten hold approximately 20%. The junction had 7 bases not matched to a gene; V was cut back by 2 bases and J by 7 bases. CDR3 size: 15 residues. CDR1 and CDR2 (germline): MNHEY, SVGAGI. Donors ranged from roughly 6 to 100 years old and were healthy Caucasians in Russia. Comments on this clonotype: What it recognizes is unknown.

The material sequenced was blood. The TCR sequence derives from a woman aged 55-69 years in good health. The chain links TRBV6-5 to TRBJ1-1; 10 nucleotides match TRBD1. The CDR3 DNA is TGTGCCAGCAGTTACACCGGGACAGGGGATGGTGAAGCTTTCTTT. Its protein product is CASSYTGTGDGEAFF.